This T cell receptor (beta chain) was identified during a study of shared clonotypes between healthy human individuals. The naive CD8 fraction comprised CD45RO-negative cells positively selected for CCR7 and excluded terminally differentiated effector memory CD45RA+ cells. There were no recent acute infections or vaccinations among the donors, who were healthy HIV-negative adults. Comments on this clone: Its matching antigen is unknown.

The germline V and J ends were trimmed by 2 bases and 1 base, with 14 bases remaining between them. The CDR3 covers 16 residues. CDR1 is MGHRA and CDR2 is YSYEKL in the germline V gene. General study findings and limits: Clonotypes shared by all four donors outscored non-shared clonotypes in generation probability.

The protocol was immunoSEQ multiplex PCR, while the TCRdb copy is restricted to in-frame clones and leaves out a portion. The table records millions of clones, 85% to 95% of them present only once. This clonotype was obtained from a man between 18 and 35 years old in good health. The sequenced sample was naive CD8+ T cells sorted from blood. The chain carries TRBV4-1 and TRBJ1-1; unclear D gene. The CDR3 protein is CASSQWRGSPNTEAFF. The CDR3, as DNA: TGCGCCAGCAGCCAATGGCGGGGTTCCCCGAACACTGAAGCTTTCTTT.